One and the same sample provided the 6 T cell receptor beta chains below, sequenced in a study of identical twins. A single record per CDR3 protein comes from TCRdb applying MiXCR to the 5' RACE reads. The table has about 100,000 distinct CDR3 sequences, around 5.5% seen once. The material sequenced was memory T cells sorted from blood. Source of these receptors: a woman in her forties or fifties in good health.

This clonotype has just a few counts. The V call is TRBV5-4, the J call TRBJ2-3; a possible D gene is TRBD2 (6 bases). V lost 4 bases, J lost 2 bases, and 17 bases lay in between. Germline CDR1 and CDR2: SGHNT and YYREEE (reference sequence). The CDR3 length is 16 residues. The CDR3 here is CASSLFRGRDTDTQYF. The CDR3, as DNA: TGTGCCAGCAGCCTTTTCCGAGGGCGGGACACAGATACGCAGTATTTT.

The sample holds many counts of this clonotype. CDR3 nucleotide sequence: TGTGCCAGCGGCCCTTTCTATGAGCAGTTCTTC. Amino acids: CASGPFYEQFF. This chain uses TRBV7-2 with TRBJ2-1; D gene unclear. With 8 bases removed from V and 8 bases from J, the gap between germline ends came to 10 bases. The CDR3 is 11 amino acids. The germline gives CDR1 SGHTA, CDR2 FQGNSA.

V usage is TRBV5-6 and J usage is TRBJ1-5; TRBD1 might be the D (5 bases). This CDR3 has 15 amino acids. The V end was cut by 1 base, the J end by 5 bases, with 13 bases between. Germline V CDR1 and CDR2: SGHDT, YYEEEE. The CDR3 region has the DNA TGTGCCAGCAGCTTGAGGGGACCGGGTCATCAGCCCCAGCATTTT. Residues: CASSLRGPGHQPQHF.

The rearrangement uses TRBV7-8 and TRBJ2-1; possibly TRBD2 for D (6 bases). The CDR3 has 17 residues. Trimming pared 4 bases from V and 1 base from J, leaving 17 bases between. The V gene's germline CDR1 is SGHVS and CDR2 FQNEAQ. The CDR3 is CASSWMAPGASYNEQFF. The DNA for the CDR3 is TGTGCCAGCAGCTGGATGGCTCCGGGAGCGTCCTACAATGAGCAGTTCTTC.

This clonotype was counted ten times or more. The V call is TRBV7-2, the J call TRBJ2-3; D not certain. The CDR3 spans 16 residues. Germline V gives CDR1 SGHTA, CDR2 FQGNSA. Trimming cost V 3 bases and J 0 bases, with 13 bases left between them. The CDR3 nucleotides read TGTGCCAGCAGCTTCCTTGGCTCATCTAGCACAGATACGCAGTATTTT. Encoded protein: CASSFLGSSSTDTQYF.

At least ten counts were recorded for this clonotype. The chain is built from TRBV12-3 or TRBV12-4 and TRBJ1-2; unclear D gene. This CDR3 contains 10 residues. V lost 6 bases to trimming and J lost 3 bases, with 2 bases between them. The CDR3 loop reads CASSYYGYTF. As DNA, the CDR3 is TGTGCCAGCAGCTACTATGGCTACACCTTC.